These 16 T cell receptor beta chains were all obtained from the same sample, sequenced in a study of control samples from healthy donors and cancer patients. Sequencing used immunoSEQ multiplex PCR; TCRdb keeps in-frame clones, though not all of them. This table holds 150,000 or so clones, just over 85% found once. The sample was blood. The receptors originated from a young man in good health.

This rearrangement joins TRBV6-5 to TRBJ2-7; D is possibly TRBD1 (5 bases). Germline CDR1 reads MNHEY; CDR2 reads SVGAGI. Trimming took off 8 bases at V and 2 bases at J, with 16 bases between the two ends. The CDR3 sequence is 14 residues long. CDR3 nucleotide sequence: TGTGCCAGCGGGGCAGGGTCCGCCACCTACGAGCAGTACTTC. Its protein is CASGAGSATYEQYF.

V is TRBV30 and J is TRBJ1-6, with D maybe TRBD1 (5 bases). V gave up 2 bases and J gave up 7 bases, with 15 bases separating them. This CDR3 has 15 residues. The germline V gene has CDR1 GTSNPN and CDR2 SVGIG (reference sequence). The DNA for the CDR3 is TGTGCCTGGAGTCCTGTCCGCAGGGTCAATTCACCCCTCCACTTT. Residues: CAWSPVRRVNSPLHF.

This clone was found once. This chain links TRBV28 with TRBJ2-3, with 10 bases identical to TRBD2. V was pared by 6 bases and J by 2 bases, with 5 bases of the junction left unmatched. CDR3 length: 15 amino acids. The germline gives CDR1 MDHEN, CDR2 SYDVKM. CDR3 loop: CASSVSGGNTDTQYF. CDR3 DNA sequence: TGTGCCAGCAGCGTTAGCGGGGGGAACACAGATACGCAGTATTTT.

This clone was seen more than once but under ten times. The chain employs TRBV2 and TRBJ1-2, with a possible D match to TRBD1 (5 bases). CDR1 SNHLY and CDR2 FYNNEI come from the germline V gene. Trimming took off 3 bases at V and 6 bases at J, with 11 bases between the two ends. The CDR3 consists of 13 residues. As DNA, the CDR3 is TGTGCCAGCAGTGACGGGGGTGGGGATGGCTACACCTTC. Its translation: CASSDGGGDGYTF.

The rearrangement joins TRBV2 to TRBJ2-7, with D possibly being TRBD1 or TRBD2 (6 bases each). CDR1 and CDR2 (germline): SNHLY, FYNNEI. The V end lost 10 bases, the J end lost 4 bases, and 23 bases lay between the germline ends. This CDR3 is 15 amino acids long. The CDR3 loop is CATTEGGGKLYEQYF. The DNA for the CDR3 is TGTGCCACAACGGAAGGAGGGGGAAAATTGTACGAGCAGTACTTC.

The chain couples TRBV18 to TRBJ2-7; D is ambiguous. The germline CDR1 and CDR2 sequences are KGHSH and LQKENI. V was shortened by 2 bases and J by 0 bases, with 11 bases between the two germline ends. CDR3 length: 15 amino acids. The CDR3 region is CASSPGWQFSYEQYF. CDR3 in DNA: TGTGCCAGCTCACCAGGCTGGCAGTTCTCCTACGAGCAGTACTTC. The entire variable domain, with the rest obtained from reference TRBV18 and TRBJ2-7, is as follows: NAGVMQNPRHLVRRRGQEARLRCSPMKGHSHVYWYRQLPEEGLKFMVYLQKENIIDESGMPKERFSAEFPKEGPSILRIQQVVRGDSAAYFCASSPGWQFSYEQYFGPGTRLTVT.

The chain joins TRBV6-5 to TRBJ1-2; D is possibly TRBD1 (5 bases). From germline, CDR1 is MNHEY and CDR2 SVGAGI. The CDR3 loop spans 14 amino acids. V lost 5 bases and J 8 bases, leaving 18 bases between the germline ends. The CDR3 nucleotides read TGTGCCAGCAGTACCCCGCGGGGGGGGGTCGGCTACACCTTC. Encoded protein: CASSTPRGGVGYTF.

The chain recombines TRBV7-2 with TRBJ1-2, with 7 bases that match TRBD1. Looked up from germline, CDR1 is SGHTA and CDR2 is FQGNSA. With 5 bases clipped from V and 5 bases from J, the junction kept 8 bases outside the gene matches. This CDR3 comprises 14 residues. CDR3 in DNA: TGTGCCAGCAGCCCCGACAGGGAGGGATATGGCTACACCTTC. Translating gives CASSPDREGYGYTF. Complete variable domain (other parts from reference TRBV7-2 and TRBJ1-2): GAGVSQSPSNKVTEKGKDVELRCDPISGHTALYWYRQSLGQGLEFLIYFQGNSAPDKSGLPSDRFSAERTGGSVSTLTIQRTQQEDSAVYLCASSPDREGYGYTFGSGTRLTVV.

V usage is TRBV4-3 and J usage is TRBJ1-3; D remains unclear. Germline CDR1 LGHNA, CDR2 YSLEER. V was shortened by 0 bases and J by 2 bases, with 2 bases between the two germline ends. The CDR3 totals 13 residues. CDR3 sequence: CASSQDPGNTIYF. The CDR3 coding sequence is TGCGCCAGCAGCCAAGATCCTGGAAACACCATATATTTT.

The CDR3 sequence is CASSIKNTPFSYEQYF. In nucleotides, the CDR3 is TGTGCCAGTAGTATAAAAAATACTCCCTTTTCCTACGAGCAGTACTTC. V usage is TRBV19 and J usage is TRBJ2-7; D is unresolved. CDR3 size: 16 residues. The germline CDR1 and CDR2 sequences are LNHDA and SQIVND (reference sequence). V lost 2 bases and J lost 1, with 15 bases in between.

CDR3 region: CASSAIGGRRDTGELFF. In DNA form, the CDR3 reads TGTGCCAGCAGTGCCATAGGGGGGAGGCGGGACACCGGGGAGCTGTTTTTT. The genes are TRBV28 and TRBJ2-2; D possibly uses TRBD1 or TRBD2 (6 bases each). Germline values: CDR1 MDHEN, CDR2 SYDVKM. The CDR3 runs to 17 residues. The ends were cut back, 5 bases at V and 3 bases at J, with 19 bases in the middle.

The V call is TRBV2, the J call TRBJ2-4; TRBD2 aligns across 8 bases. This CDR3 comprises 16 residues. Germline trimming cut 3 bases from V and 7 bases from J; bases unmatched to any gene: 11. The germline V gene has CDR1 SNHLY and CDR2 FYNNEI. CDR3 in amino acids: CASSERSGGFSNIQYF. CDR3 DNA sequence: TGTGCCAGCAGTGAGAGGAGCGGGGGTTTTTCCAACATTCAGTACTTC.

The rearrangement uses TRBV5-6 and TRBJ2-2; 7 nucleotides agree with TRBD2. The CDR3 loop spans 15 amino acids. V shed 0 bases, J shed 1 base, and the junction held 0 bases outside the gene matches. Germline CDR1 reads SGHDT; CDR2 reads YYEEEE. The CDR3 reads CASSLVAGNTGELFF. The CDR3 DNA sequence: TGTGCCAGCAGCTTGGTAGCGGGGAACACCGGGGAGCTGTTTTTT.

The CDR3 loop reads CASSLSGYSLRVGNTIYF. Written as DNA, the CDR3 is TGTGCCAGCAGTTTATCCGGATACAGTCTCAGGGTTGGAAACACCATATATTTT. This chain links TRBV28 with TRBJ1-3; D is possibly TRBD1 (5 bases). Germline V gene lookup returns CDR1 MDHEN and CDR2 SYDVKM. Trimming cost V 1 base and J 3 bases, with 19 bases left between them. The CDR3 has 18 amino acids.

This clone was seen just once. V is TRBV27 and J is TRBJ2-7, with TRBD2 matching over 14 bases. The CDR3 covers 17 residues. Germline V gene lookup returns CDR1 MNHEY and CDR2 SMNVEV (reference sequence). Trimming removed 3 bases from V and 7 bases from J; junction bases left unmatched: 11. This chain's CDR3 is CASSFTPGLAGGREQYF. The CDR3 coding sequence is TGTGCCAGCAGTTTCACCCCCGGACTAGCGGGGGGACGGGAGCAGTACTTC.

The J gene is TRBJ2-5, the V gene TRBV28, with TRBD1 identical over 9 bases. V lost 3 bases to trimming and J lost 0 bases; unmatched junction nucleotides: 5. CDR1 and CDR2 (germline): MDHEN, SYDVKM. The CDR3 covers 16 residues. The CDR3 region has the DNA TGTGCCAGCAGTTTTTGGGGGGACAGGGACCAAGAGACCCAGTACTTC. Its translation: CASSFWGDRDQETQYF.